Following are 24 T cell receptor beta chains from one sample sequenced in a study of circulating and synovial CD4+ cells in juvenile arthritis. The repertoire was sequenced with immunoSEQ multiplex PCR; TCRdb's copy has only in-frame clones and lacks some. The table shows around 30,000 clones, with roughly 96% occurring only once. The source material was CD4+ T cells from blood. Receptors were obtained from a human donor with juvenile idiopathic arthritis.

The rearrangement joins TRBV9 to TRBJ1-2, with TRBD1 identical over 10 bases. J gave up 7 bases and V 4 bases, and 13 bases lay outside the gene matches. This CDR3 contains 16 residues. Per the germline V gene, CDR1 is SGDLS and CDR2 is YYNGEE. Here the CDR3 reads CASSSSPGTGVGGYTF. CDR3 nucleotides: TGTGCCAGCAGCTCGAGTCCCGGGACAGGGGTCGGTGGCTACACCTTC.

The V and J genes are TRBV30 and TRBJ1-4; perhaps TRBD1 as D (5 bases). The CDR3 extends over 14 amino acids. Per germline, CDR1 GTSNPN and CDR2 SVGIG (reference sequence). CDR3 DNA sequence: TGTTGCCTCAGGGTGAACCCCAAAAACGAAAAACTGTTTTTT. Translating it yields CCLRVNPKNEKLFF.

The rearrangement joins TRBV6-5 to TRBJ2-7; 10 bases match TRBD1. The CDR3 length is 14 residues. CDR1 is MNHEY, CDR2 SVGAGI, per germline. With V trimmed by 6 bases and J by 6 bases, 8 bases remained unmatched. The CDR3 DNA is TGTGCCAGCAGGCGTCCCGGGACAGGGGTCGAGCAGTACTTC. It specifies CASRRPGTGVEQYF.

This clone appeared once. The germline gene is not matched at one end of the junction; a read error may be the cause. This same CDR3 is encoded by further DNA sequences in the sample. The rearrangement links TRBV6-5 to TRBJ1-6, with D tentatively TRBD1 (6 bases). The CDR3 runs 14 residues. CDR1 and CDR2 from the germline V gene are MNHEY and SVGAGI. Here the CDR3 reads CASSEGVFNSPLHF. In nucleotides, the CDR3 is TGTGCCAGCAGCGAGGGGGTTTTTAATTCCCCCCTCCACTTT.

This clone was counted a single time. This chain connects TRBV7-8 to TRBJ2-3; 8 bases are a match to TRBD1. The CDR3 length is 14 residues. From germline, CDR1 is SGHVS and CDR2 FQNEAQ. J was trimmed by 0 bases and V by 7 bases; bases with no gene match: 3. CDR3 nucleotides: TGTGCCAGCAAAACAGGGGGAAGCACAGATACGCAGTATTTT. The encoded protein is CASKTGGSTDTQYF.

The chain carries TRBV23-1 and TRBJ2-7; D unclear. TRBV23-1 falls under the ORF class, with uncertain function. CDR3 length: 8 residues. V shed 11 bases and J shed 5 bases, with 4 bases lying between them. The CDR3 protein is CAGHEQYF. CDR3 bases: TGCGCCGGCCACGAGCAGTACTTC.

The chain links TRBV19 to TRBJ2-2; 13 bases fit TRBD2. The CDR3 has 19 amino acids. The germline V gene encodes CDR1 LNHDA and CDR2 SQIVND (reference sequence). The ends lost 5 bases at V and 6 bases at J; junction bases unmatched: 15. The CDR3: CASSVRRLAGGFDAGELFF. The CDR3, as DNA: TGTGCCAGTAGTGTACGTAGACTAGCGGGGGGATTCGACGCCGGGGAGCTGTTTTTT.

The J gene is TRBJ2-1, the V gene TRBV7-2, with D possibly TRBD2 on 5 matching bases. The germline CDR1 and CDR2 sequences are SGHTA and FQGNSA. CDR3 length equals 14 residues. The V end was cut by 3 bases, the J end by 0 bases, with 6 bases between. CDR3 bases: TGTGCCAGCAGCTTCGAGGGCTCCTACAATGAGCAGTTCTTC. It translates to CASSFEGSYNEQFF.

This clone has just one count. V and J are TRBV9 and TRBJ1-4, with 7 positions matching TRBD1. The germline CDR1 and CDR2 sequences are SGDLS and YYNGEE. V lost 3 bases, J lost 3 bases, and 2 bases stayed unmatched. The CDR3 consists of 14 residues. The CDR3 coding sequence is TGTGCCAGCAGCGCCCAGGGGGCTAATGAAAAACTGTTTTTT. Translated, it gives CASSAQGANEKLFF.

V and J are TRBV18 and TRBJ2-5; D remains unclear. The CDR3 loop spans 11 amino acids. V lost 3 bases, J lost 4 bases, and 3 bases lay in between. Germline CDR1 reads KGHSH; CDR2 reads LQKENI. The CDR3: CASSPGETQYF. CDR3 in DNA: TGTGCCAGCTCACCCGGAGAGACCCAGTACTTC.

This chain links TRBV7-2 with TRBJ1-2, with a tentative D call TRBD1 (6 bases). The V gene lost 1 base and the J gene lost 6 bases, with 9 bases spanning the gap. CDR1 SGHTA and CDR2 FQGNSA come from the germline V gene. The length of the CDR3 is 13 residues. In DNA form, the CDR3 reads TGTGCCAGCAGCTTAGGAGGGACACATGGCTACACCTTC. Translated: CASSLGGTHGYTF.

The chain links TRBV18 to TRBJ2-6; weak D call: TRBD2 (5 bases). Germline loops: CDR1 KGHSH, CDR2 LQKENI. The CDR3 is 18 residues long. V lost 2 bases to trimming and J lost 0 bases, with 14 bases between them. DNA of the CDR3: TGTGCCAGCTCACCATCCGGGCCGGGGAGCTCTGGGGCCAACGTCCTGACTTTC. This translates into CASSPSGPGSSGANVLTF.

V is TRBV11-1 and J is TRBJ2-7; D gene uncertain. The length of the CDR3 is 13 residues. Germline V lookup: CDR1 SGHAT, CDR2 FQDESV (reference sequence). V was clipped by 6 bases and J by 3 bases, with 12 bases between them. CDR3 amino acids: CASSSPPGYEQYF. Here the CDR3 DNA reads TGTGCCAGCAGTTCCCCGCCGGGCTACGAGCAGTACTTC.

The genes are TRBV2 and TRBJ1-1; D is undetermined. CDR1 and CDR2 from the germline V gene are SNHLY and FYNNEI. The CDR3 extends over 13 amino acids. Trimming left V 4 bases short and J 1 base short, with 7 bases between. The CDR3 sequence: CASSGERNTEAFF. DNA of the CDR3: TGTGCCAGCAGTGGGGAGAGGAACACTGAAGCTTTCTTT.

CDR3 in DNA: TGTGCCAGCAGCCCCAAACTAGCGGGAGGCCCAAACACCGGGGAGCTGTTTTTT. Translation: CASSPKLAGGPNTGELFF. This chain uses TRBV14 with TRBJ2-2; 12 nucleotides line up with TRBD2. Per the germline V gene, CDR1 is SGHDN and CDR2 is FVKESK. V gave up 4 bases and J gave up 2 bases; unmatched junction bases: 8. This CDR3 is 18 amino acids long.

CDR3 sequence: CASSLVRATYEQYF. The CDR3, as DNA: TGTGCCAGCAGCTTGGTGAGGGCGACCTACGAGCAGTACTTC. The rearrangement links TRBV5-8 to TRBJ2-7; D perhaps matches TRBD2 (5 bases). The CDR3 extends over 14 amino acids. Trimming shortened V by 0 bases and J by 2 bases, and 9 bases separated the two germline ends. Germline lookup yields CDR1 SGHTS and CDR2 YDEGEE.

This sequence joins TRBV27 and TRBJ1-2; D gene unclear. The V and J ends lost 10 bases and 4 bases respectively, with 16 bases between them. The CDR3 spans 13 residues. Germline lookup yields CDR1 MNHEY and CDR2 SMNVEV (reference sequence). CDR3 sequence (DNA): TGTGCCACCCCGCCCCACAGCCTCTATGGCTACACCTTC. This codes for CATPPHSLYGYTF.

The chain employs TRBV5-1 and TRBJ1-2; 10 positions agree with TRBD1. Per germline, CDR1 SGHRS and CDR2 YFSETQ. This CDR3 contains 15 residues. Trimming cost V 5 bases and J 7 bases; bases outside gene matches: 11. As DNA, the CDR3 is TGCGCCAGCAGAGAAGCAGTTGGACAGGGGGTTGGCTACACCTTC. It specifies CASREAVGQGVGYTF.

This chain's CDR3 is CASSLDTSGGYNEQFF. DNA of the CDR3: TGTGCCAGCAGCTTAGATACTAGCGGGGGGTACAATGAGCAGTTCTTC. This chain links TRBV11-2 with TRBJ2-1; 12 positions match TRBD2. V dropped 0 bases and J dropped 4; count of bases not matched to a gene: 1. Per the germline V gene, CDR1 is SGHAT and CDR2 is FQNNGV. There are 16 residues in the CDR3.

The chain has TRBV19 and TRBJ1-5; 7 nucleotides match TRBD1. Losses at the gene ends were 6 bases for V and 0 bases for J; bases not matched to a gene: 2. Germline V lookup: CDR1 LNHDA, CDR2 SQIVND (reference sequence). The length of the CDR3 is 14 residues. CDR3 region: CASRDRSSNQPQHF. The CDR3 bases are TGTGCCAGTAGGGACAGGTCTAGCAATCAGCCCCAGCATTTT. Filled out from reference TRBV19 and TRBJ1-5, the complete variable domain reads DGGITQSPKYLFRKEGQNVTLSCEQNLNHDAMYWYRQDPGQGLRLIYYSQIVNDFQKGDIAEGYSVSREKKESFPLTVTSAQKNPTAFYLCASRDRSSNQPQHFGDGTRLSIL.

The chain couples TRBV10-2 to TRBJ1-5; the D gene is possibly TRBD1 (6 bases). The CDR3 contains 15 residues. V lost 0 bases and J 6 bases, leaving 12 bases between the germline ends. From germline, CDR1 is WSHSY and CDR2 SAAADI. CDR3 in DNA: TGCGCCAGCAGTGAGTCGGGCAGGGGCGGTCAGCCCCAGCATTTT. Translated: CASSESGRGGQPQHF.

The chain employs TRBV18 and TRBJ1-1; the match to TRBD1 covers 7 bases. CDR3 size: 16 residues. CDR1 and CDR2 (germline): KGHSH, LQKENI. Germline trimming cut 3 bases from V and 2 bases from J; bases unmatched to any gene: 9. CDR3: CASSPILQGTNTEAFF. The DNA of the CDR3 is TGTGCCAGCTCACCTATACTACAGGGGACTAACACTGAAGCTTTCTTT.

The chain recombines TRBV6-1 with TRBJ2-3; 7 positions agree with TRBD2. Unmatched junction bases numbered 8, after V lost 3 bases and J lost 2 bases. There are 16 residues in the CDR3. Per germline, CDR1 MNHNS and CDR2 SASEGT. CDR3 sequence reads: CASSDLERGHTDTQYF. CDR3 sequence (DNA): TGTGCCAGCAGTGATCTCGAGCGGGGCCACACAGATACGCAGTATTTT.

The chain couples TRBV27 to TRBJ1-5; the match to TRBD1 covers 10 bases. The CDR3 runs to 13 residues. The germline CDR1 and CDR2 sequences are MNHEY and SMNVEV (reference sequence). The V segment lost 6 bases and the J segment 6 bases; nucleotides outside the gene matches: 2. CDR3 sequence (DNA): TGTGCCAGCAGAGGACAGGGGGGTCAGCCCCAGCATTTT. Its translation: CASRGQGGQPQHF.